This is a list of T cell receptor beta chains from one sample in a study of shared clonotypes between healthy human individuals. Here immunoSEQ multiplex PCR was the method, and the copy in TCRdb shows in-frame clones only, minus some. The sample holds roughly 2,000,000 clones, about 94% seen once. Sequenced material: naive CD8+ T cells from PBMCs. The source of these receptors is a young man in good health. Some clones in this sample may be carry-over from other donors' samples. The conserved cysteine and the conserved F or W are not part of the CDR3 here. Fields, in order: V gene, J gene, CDR3 protein.

v_gene: TRBV27; j_gene: TRBJ2-1; CDR3aa: ASSSSGSPYNEQF
v_gene: TRBV4-1; j_gene: TRBJ2-7; CDR3aa: ASSQEGGLGEQY
v_gene: TRBV7-9; j_gene: TRBJ2-7; CDR3aa: ASSLASGSSYEQY
v_gene: TRBV7-9; j_gene: TRBJ1-2; CDR3aa: ASRETSNYGYT
v_gene: TRBV15; j_gene: TRBJ2-7; CDR3aa: ATSHRTGDDEQY
v_gene: TRBV7-9; j_gene: TRBJ1-4; CDR3aa: ASSLQEKLF
v_gene: TRBV28; j_gene: TRBJ2-5; CDR3aa: ASSLFRGLNRETQY
v_gene: TRBV9; j_gene: TRBJ1-1; CDR3aa: ASSVGPGLDTEAF
v_gene: TRBV4-1; j_gene: TRBJ1-5; CDR3aa: ASSSSDQPQH
v_gene: TRBV21-1; j_gene: TRBJ2-7; CDR3aa: ASYPGREVNEQY
v_gene: TRBV28; j_gene: TRBJ1-1; CDR3aa: ASSLTGVGTEAF
v_gene: TRBV19; j_gene: TRBJ2-1; CDR3aa: ASSIVAGRNEQF
v_gene: TRBV19; j_gene: TRBJ2-2; CDR3aa: ASSIEGAGELF
v_gene: TRBV6-1; j_gene: TRBJ2-1; CDR3aa: ASSDPGGEQF
v_gene: TRBV5-6; j_gene: TRBJ2-7; CDR3aa: ASSLPSEGIYEQY
v_gene: TRBV7-6; j_gene: TRBJ1-2; CDR3aa: ASSPGHRSGYGYT
v_gene: TRBV13; j_gene: TRBJ2-5; CDR3aa: ASSLGENKRTGETQY
v_gene: TRBV11-3; j_gene: TRBJ2-3; CDR3aa: ASSLSSGRASDTQY
v_gene: TRBV2; j_gene: TRBJ2-3; CDR3aa: ASSRGGTDTQY
v_gene: TRBV5-8; j_gene: TRBJ2-7; CDR3aa: ASSLGPSS
v_gene: TRBV7-6; j_gene: TRBJ1-2; CDR3aa: ASSLEYYGYT
v_gene: TRBV19; j_gene: TRBJ1-5; CDR3aa: ASSAWRNQPQH
v_gene: TRBV9; j_gene: TRBJ2-1; CDR3aa: ASSVELVAGDEQF
v_gene: TRBV15; j_gene: TRBJ2-1; CDR3aa: ATSSSGPDNEQF
v_gene: TRBV28; j_gene: TRBJ2-1; CDR3aa: ASSVDRPYNEQF
v_gene: TRBV7-3; j_gene: TRBJ2-1; CDR3aa: ASSHRPGQGKHNEQF
v_gene: TRBV10-3; j_gene: TRBJ2-7; CDR3aa: AIWDGNYEQY
v_gene: TRBV7-4; j_gene: TRBJ2-1; CDR3aa: ASPTGLAGGRWYNEQF
v_gene: TRBV25-1; j_gene: TRBJ1-2; CDR3aa: ASSGAGYT
v_gene: TRBV2; j_gene: TRBJ1-2; CDR3aa: ASSEAPRGANYGYT
v_gene: TRBV4-1; j_gene: TRBJ2-7; CDR3aa: ASSQVAGGYEQY
v_gene: TRBV4-1; j_gene: TRBJ2-7; CDR3aa: ASSQDLAGDEQY
v_gene: TRBV30; j_gene: TRBJ2-3; CDR3aa: AWSVSPRGGAMDTDTQY
v_gene: TRBV30; j_gene: TRBJ1-1; CDR3aa: AWSGLGGSDEAF
v_gene: TRBV6-4; j_gene: TRBJ1-1; CDR3aa: ASSAEQGGTEAF
v_gene: TRBV7-6; j_gene: TRBJ2-7; CDR3aa: ASSWDPGSYEQY
v_gene: TRBV7-6; j_gene: TRBJ2-7; CDR3aa: ASSYGQGRDEQY
v_gene: TRBV29-1; j_gene: TRBJ2-7; CDR3aa: SVGGRQSQEQY
v_gene: TRBV9; j_gene: TRBJ2-1; CDR3aa: ASTPAGTSSYNEQF
v_gene: TRBV27; j_gene: TRBJ2-6; CDR3aa: ASSLLGASPSGANVLT
v_gene: TRBV27; j_gene: TRBJ1-5; CDR3aa: ASSLLPTWTQQGVNQPQH
v_gene: TRBV7-9; j_gene: TRBJ1-2; CDR3aa: ASSTRPTGAYGYT
v_gene: TRBV27; j_gene: TRBJ2-4; CDR3aa: ASSPTATLAKNIQY
v_gene: TRBV11-2; j_gene: TRBJ2-7; CDR3aa: ASSQGHEQY
v_gene: TRBV27; j_gene: TRBJ1-2; CDR3aa: ASSNGAGPDNGYT
v_gene: TRBV30; j_gene: TRBJ2-4; CDR3aa: AWTPLHWGDLGKNIQY
v_gene: TRBV10-2; j_gene: TRBJ1-1; CDR3aa: ASRRDRGWNTEAF
v_gene: TRBV16; j_gene: TRBJ1-5; CDR3aa: ASSPYRQPNQPQH
v_gene: TRBV7-3; j_gene: TRBJ2-1; CDR3aa: ASSNPGTGNYNEQF
v_gene: TRBV27; j_gene: TRBJ2-4; CDR3aa: ASSSREDLNIQY
v_gene: TRBV4-3; j_gene: TRBJ2-7; CDR3aa: ASSQGLATYEQY
v_gene: TRBV27; j_gene: TRBJ2-5; CDR3aa: ASTPSSGRGETQY
v_gene: TRBV27; j_gene: TRBJ2-7; CDR3aa: ASSLVQASSYEQY
v_gene: TRBV7-2; j_gene: TRBJ1-2; CDR3aa: ASSLSPAGKGDGYT
v_gene: TRBV28; j_gene: TRBJ1-2; CDR3aa: ASSFKWGYGYT
v_gene: TRBV19; j_gene: TRBJ1-5; CDR3aa: ASNGADPSNQPQH
v_gene: TRBV21-1; j_gene: TRBJ2-5; CDR3aa: AEKGASWRETQY
v_gene: TRBV7-8; j_gene: TRBJ2-7; CDR3aa: ASSLAPLYEQY